The 3 T cell receptor beta chains presented below share a single source sample, sequenced in a study of cytomegalovirus exposure and HLA in healthy donors (TCRdb year 2017). The library was generated by the immunoSEQ multiplex PCR assay. As stored in TCRdb, this immuneACCESS dataset retains in-frame rearrangements with V and J assigned. A fraction of the clones does not appear; measured against another copy, unresolved V genes explain less than half of the discrepancy, and the remainder lacks a known reason. For this sample there are about 71,000 clones; about 94% appear just once. The ten largest account for 0.9% to 1.2% of the sample. The sample taken for sequencing was PBMCs. The receptors derive from a woman aged 18-29 years in good health and CMV-seronegative.

The chain uses TRBV5-1 and TRBJ2-2, with TRBD1 matching 7 bases. The CDR3 is 15 amino acids. Per germline, CDR1 SGHRS and CDR2 YFSETQ. V lost 2 bases, J lost 5 bases, and 6 bases stayed unmatched. The CDR3 region has the DNA TGCGCCAGCAGCTTCGGACAGGTTCTGACCGGGGAGCTGTTTTTT. Its translation: CASSFGQVLTGELFF.

This chain links TRBV7-9 with TRBJ2-5; unclear D gene. CDR3 length equals 14 residues. The V gene's germline CDR1 is SEHNR and CDR2 FQNEAQ (reference sequence). Trimming pared 2 bases from V and 6 bases from J, leaving 13 bases between. The CDR3 region has the DNA TGTGCCAGCAGCTTAAATCTCACGGAGAAGACCCAGTACTTC. It encodes CASSLNLTEKTQYF. Looking up the rest from reference TRBV7-9 and TRBJ2-5 gives the full variable domain: DTGVSQNPRHKITKRGQNVTFRCDPISEHNRLYWYRQTLGQGPEFLTYFQNEAQLEKSRLLSDRFSAERPKGSFSTLEIQRTEQGDSAMYLCASSLNLTEKTQYFGPGTRLLVL.

The chain carries TRBV14 and TRBJ2-1; D ambiguous. The CDR3 loop spans 16 amino acids. Germline CDR1 SGHDN, CDR2 FVKESK. V gave up 1 base and J gave up 4 bases, with 14 bases separating them. Written as DNA, the CDR3 is TGTGCCAGCAGCCAAGGAGGCCTCAGCCCTTACAATGAGCAGTTCTTC. This codes for CASSQGGLSPYNEQFF. Supplemented by reference TRBV14 and TRBJ2-1, the full variable domain reads EAGVTQFPSHSVIEKGQTVTLRCDPISGHDNLYWYRRVMGKEIKFLLHFVKESKQDESGMPNNRFLAERTGGTYSTLKVQPAELEDSGVYFCASSQGGLSPYNEQFFGPGTRLTVL.